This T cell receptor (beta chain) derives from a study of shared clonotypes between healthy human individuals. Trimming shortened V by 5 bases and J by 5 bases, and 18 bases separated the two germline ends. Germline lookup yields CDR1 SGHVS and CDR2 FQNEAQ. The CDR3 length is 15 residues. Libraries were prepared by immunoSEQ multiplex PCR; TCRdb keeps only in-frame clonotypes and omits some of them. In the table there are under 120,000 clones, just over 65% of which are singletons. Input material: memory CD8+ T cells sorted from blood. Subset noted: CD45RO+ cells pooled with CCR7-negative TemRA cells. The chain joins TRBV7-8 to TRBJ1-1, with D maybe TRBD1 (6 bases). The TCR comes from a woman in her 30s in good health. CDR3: CASSGGVTRGTEAFF. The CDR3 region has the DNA TGTGCCAGCAGCGGAGGGGTTACGAGGGGGACTGAAGCTTTCTTT.